The clone carrying this TCR beta chain was seen only a few times. The data were produced by immunoSEQ multiplex PCR, yet TCRdb's version contains in-frame clones alone and is incomplete. The sample holds approximately 250,000 clones; approximately 90% are singletons and the top ten take approximately 2.9%. The entry originates in a study of blood T cell repertoires in COVID-19. Categorization into cohorts depended on clinical history that participants reported. V trimming: 3 bases; J trimming: 7 bases; junction bases outside the gene matches: 11. CDR3 length equals 16 residues. CDR1 is KGHSH and CDR2 is LQKENI in the germline V gene.

The source is a man in his forties who had been exposed to COVID-19. The sequencing input was PBMCs or T cells enriched from blood (not recorded which). V and J are TRBV18 and TRBJ2-7; 11 bases agree with TRBD1. The CDR3 DNA follows: TGTGCCAGCTCACCTATCGCCGGGACAGGGGGAGGGGAGCAGTACTTC. It is translated as CASSPIAGTGGGEQYF.